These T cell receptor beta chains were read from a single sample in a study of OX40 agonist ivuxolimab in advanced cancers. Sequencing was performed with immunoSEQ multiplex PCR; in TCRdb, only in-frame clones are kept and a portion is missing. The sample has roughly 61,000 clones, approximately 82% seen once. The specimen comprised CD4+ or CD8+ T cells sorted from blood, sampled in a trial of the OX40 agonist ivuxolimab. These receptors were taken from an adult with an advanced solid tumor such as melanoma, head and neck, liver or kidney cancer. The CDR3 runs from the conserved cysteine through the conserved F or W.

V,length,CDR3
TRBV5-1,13,CASSLGTATEAFF
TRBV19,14,CASSISGQGYEQYF
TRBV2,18,CASGRQDLAAGGYNEQFF
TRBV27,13,CASSFGISYEQYF
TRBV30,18,CAWSELGGGAFRNTEAFF
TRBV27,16,CASSLQGPDSYNEQFF
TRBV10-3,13,CAIRTGENQPQHF
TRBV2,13,CASSTLLNTEAFF
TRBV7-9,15,CASSRAGGTYNEQFF
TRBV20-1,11,CSARAGSEQYF
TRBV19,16,CASSIRPEAASYEQYF
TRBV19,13,CASRKTGGTEAFF